Below, 24 T cell receptor beta chains from the same sample are listed, as sequenced in a study of monozygotic twins with inflammatory bowel disease. One entry per CDR3 protein, without DNA, is what TCRdb gives after re-calling the 5' RACE reads. The sample's table shows approximately 400,000 distinct CDR3 sequences. The sequencing sample was made of blood. The receptors shown here come from a human donor with ulcerative colitis or Crohn's disease, or a healthy co-twin of an affected twin (not recorded which).

J is TRBJ2-1 and V is TRBV10-3; the D gene TCRdb calls, TRBD2, cannot be checked with no DNA. Germline V gene sequence: CDR1 ENHRY, CDR2 SYGVKD. The CDR3 has 14 residues. This CDR3 is CAISELAEASEQFF.

The rearrangement uses TRBV21-1 and TRBJ1-4; there is no DNA to check the TCRdb D call of TRBD1. TRBV21-1 is a known pseudogene. The CDR3 is 14 residues long. The CDR3 reads CASSPPGSDEKLFF.

The J gene is TRBJ1-5, the V gene TRBV6-6; TCRdb indicates TRBD1, and absent DNA this call remains unverified. This CDR3 spans 14 amino acids. From germline, CDR1 is MNHNY and CDR2 SVGAGI (reference sequence). This CDR3 is CASSSTGVNQPQHF.

The V call is TRBV21-1, the J call TRBJ1-4; no DNA is available, so the TRBD1 call from TCRdb remains unchecked. TRBV21-1 has pseudogene status. The CDR3 extends over 13 amino acids. CDR3: CASRQGLEEKLFF.

The V gene is TRBV7-2, the J gene TRBJ1-2; TCRdb outputs TRBD1, but without DNA this stays unchecked. The CDR3 has 15 amino acids. Germline lookup yields CDR1 SGHTA and CDR2 FQGNSA. The CDR3 protein is CASSLGGGTGYGYTF.

This sequence joins TRBV18 and TRBJ1-6; TCRdb picks TRBD1, but there is no DNA to check that call. This CDR3 has 14 amino acids. Germline assignment: CDR1 KGHSH and CDR2 LQKENI. The chain's CDR3 is CASSQTTGNSPLHF.

This rearrangement joins TRBV5-1 to TRBJ2-2; no DNA is available, so the TRBD1 call from TCRdb remains unchecked. CDR1 and CDR2 from the germline V gene are SGHRS and YFSETQ. The CDR3 is made up of 15 amino acids. CDR3: CASSLDPLNTGELFF.

The V call is TRBV20-1, the J call TRBJ2-3; TCRdb picks TRBD2, but there is no DNA to check that call. CDR1 is DFQATT, CDR2 SNEGSKA, per germline (reference sequence). The CDR3 loop spans 14 amino acids. CDR3 residues: CSPLRALSTDTQYF.

The chain combines TRBV6-1 with TRBJ1-1. Germline V gives CDR1 MNHNS, CDR2 SASEGT. The length of the CDR3 is 15 residues. The CDR3 region is CASTTIGTGNTEAFF.

The J gene is TRBJ2-2, the V gene TRBV7-2. Per the germline V gene, CDR1 is SGHTA and CDR2 is FQGNSA. CDR3 size: 13 residues. CDR3 in amino acids: CASSLMGTGELFF.

The chain is built from TRBV15 and TRBJ2-1; checking the TCRdb D call of TRBD1 is not possible without DNA. CDR3 length equals 15 residues. CDR1 is LNHNV, CDR2 YYDKDF, per germline (reference sequence). CDR3 protein: CATNPDRGGYNEQFF.

The chain uses TRBV7-2 and TRBJ2-7. Germline CDR1 SGHTA, CDR2 FQGNSA. The CDR3 has 13 residues. This chain's CDR3 is CASSSSDRYEQYF.

J is TRBJ2-1 and V is TRBV20-1; the TRBD2 assignment by TCRdb is unverifiable without DNA. Germline CDR1 reads DFQATT; CDR2 reads SNEGSKA (reference sequence). The length of the CDR3 is 11 residues. CDR3 sequence reads: CSAPPANEQFF.

The chain employs TRBV12-3 or TRBV12-4 and TRBJ2-7; TCRdb designates TRBD1, a call that cannot be tested without DNA. CDR3 length: 16 residues. This chain's CDR3 is CASSPPSGTGNYEQYF.

The CDR3 spells CSDDGGQGFYGYTF. The chain links TRBV20-1 to TRBJ1-2; TCRdb returns TRBD1, unconfirmable since there is no DNA. This CDR3 comprises 14 residues. Germline V lookup: CDR1 DFQATT, CDR2 SNEGSKA (reference sequence).

The chain couples TRBV15 to TRBJ2-7. Per the germline V gene, CDR1 is LNHNV and CDR2 is YYDKDF (reference sequence). The CDR3 extends over 13 amino acids. CDR3 sequence: CATSRRRELSQYF.

The chain employs TRBV7-2 and TRBJ1-5. The CDR3 totals 13 residues. Per the germline V gene, CDR1 is SGHTA and CDR2 is FQGNSA. This CDR3 reads CASSPTANQPQHF. The whole variable domain, filled in from reference TRBV7-2 and TRBJ1-5, reads GAGVSQSPSNKVTEKGKDVELRCDPISGHTALYWYRQSLGQGLEFLIYFQGNSAPDKSGLPSDRFSAERTGGSVSTLTIQRTQQEDSAVYLCASSPTANQPQHFGDGTRLSIL.

The V call is TRBV5-1, the J call TRBJ2-1. Germline lookup yields CDR1 SGHRS and CDR2 YFSETQ. The CDR3 is 15 residues long. CDR3 amino acids: CASSLDSASYNEQFF.

V usage is TRBV4-2 and J usage is TRBJ2-1. This CDR3 has 12 amino acids. The germline gives CDR1 LGHNA, CDR2 YNFKEQ. The CDR3 reads CASSQVTSEQFF.

This chain uses TRBV3-1 with TRBJ2-1; TCRdb calls TRBD1, which cannot be checked without DNA. Per the germline V gene, CDR1 is LGHDT and CDR2 is YNNKEL (reference sequence). This CDR3 contains 16 residues. The chain's CDR3 is CASSQFGTTTYNEQFF.

The V call is TRBV6-6, the J call TRBJ2-4; there is no DNA to check the TCRdb D call of TRBD2. Germline CDR1 and CDR2: MNHNY and SVGAGI (reference sequence). The CDR3 sequence is 14 residues long. The CDR3 loop is CASIYSRGENIQYF.

The chain recombines TRBV6-5 with TRBJ2-6. The germline CDR1 and CDR2 sequences are MNHEY and SVGAGI. The CDR3 totals 15 residues. CDR3 amino acids: CASSYIQSGANVLTF.

This rearrangement joins TRBV13 to TRBJ2-1. Germline CDR1 reads PRHDT; CDR2 reads FYEKMQ (reference sequence). CDR3 length equals 15 residues. The CDR3 region is CASSLAPAQSDEQFF.

This chain links TRBV12-3 or TRBV12-4 with TRBJ2-1; TCRdb gives TRBD1 as the D gene, but with no DNA this cannot be confirmed. The CDR3 covers 15 residues. CDR3 loop: CASSFYSEGNNEQFF.